The 25 T cell receptor beta chains below were found in one sample sequenced in a study of T cell responses to AZD1222 COVID-19 vaccine. Here immunoSEQ multiplex PCR was the method, and the copy in TCRdb shows in-frame clones only, minus some. Among 95,000 to 150,000 clones listed, around nine tenths were seen once. Sequencing used peripheral blood, obtained on day 0 of AZD1222 vaccination. The receptors shown here come from an adult in good health.

The chain carries TRBV28 and TRBJ1-5; TRBD1 matches at 7 bases. Trimming at V came to 3 bases and at J to 3 bases, leaving 5 bases not matched to a gene. The CDR3 extends over 15 amino acids. CDR1 and CDR2 from the germline V gene are MDHEN and SYDVKM. The CDR3 sequence is CASSFTGANNQPQHF. The DNA of the CDR3 is TGTGCCAGCAGTTTCACAGGGGCTAACAATCAGCCCCAGCATTTT.

J is TRBJ2-7 and V is TRBV7-2; 8 bases map to TRBD2. Germline V gives CDR1 SGHTA, CDR2 FQGNSA. CDR3 length: 13 amino acids. With 1 base clipped from V and 6 bases from J, the junction kept 2 bases outside the gene matches. The CDR3 protein is CASSLGRGVEQYF. The DNA for the CDR3 is TGTGCCAGCAGCTTAGGGCGGGGGGTCGAGCAGTACTTC.

This clone was picked up a small number of times. This rearrangement joins TRBV21-1 to TRBJ1-4. TRBV21-1 is listed as a pseudogene. The CDR3 extends over 14 amino acids. DNA of the CDR3: TGTGCCAGCCTGGGGACTCGTACTAATGAAAAACTGTTTTTT. It encodes CASLGTRTNEKLFF.

This CDR3 is CATSDSVQVDNEQFF. CDR3 sequence (DNA): TGTGCCACCAGTGATTCAGTACAGGTTGACAATGAGCAGTTCTTC. The chain combines TRBV24-1 with TRBJ2-1, with a tentative D call TRBD1 (5 bases). CDR3 size: 15 residues. V was pared by 2 bases and J by 5 bases, with 12 bases between. The V gene's germline CDR1 is KGHDR and CDR2 SFDVKD.

This rearrangement joins TRBV3-1 (or the pseudogene TRBV3-2) to TRBJ2-5, with 15 bases fitting TRBD2. Germline V gene lookup returns CDR1 LGHDT and CDR2 YNNKEL (reference sequence). The CDR3 runs to 18 residues. V lost 1 base, J lost 3 bases, and 6 bases stayed unmatched. For the CDR3, the DNA is TGTGCCAGCAGCCAAGGGGGACTAGCGGGGGGAAGGAAAGAGACCCAGTACTTC. This gives the protein CASSQGGLAGGRKETQYF.

The chain links TRBV14 to TRBJ2-4; 9 bases match TRBD1. V trimming: 4 bases; J trimming: 6 bases; junction bases outside the gene matches: 7. CDR1 and CDR2 from the germline V gene are SGHDN and FVKESK. CDR3 length equals 15 residues. The CDR3 DNA follows: TGTGCCAGCAGCCCCTTTAGGGACAGGGCAAACATTCAGTACTTC. Amino acids: CASSPFRDRANIQYF.

V gene TRBV21-1 combines with J gene TRBJ1-4; the tabulated D call, TRBD1, remains unverified against the DNA. TRBV21-1 is reported as a pseudogene. This CDR3 region has 13 residues. CDR3 bases: TGTGCCAGCAGCAAAGTGGCAGTAGAAAAACTGTTTTTT. Translated: CASSKVAVEKLFF.

This clone showed up just once. The V call is TRBV12-3 or TRBV12-4, the J call TRBJ1-5; D ambiguous. Trimming left V 3 bases short and J 5 bases short, with 5 bases between. This CDR3 contains 12 residues. The CDR3 protein is CASSFWDQPQHF. The CDR3 nucleotides are TGTGCCAGCAGTTTTTGGGATCAGCCCCAGCATTTT.

This chain connects TRBV2 to TRBJ1-4, with D possibly TRBD1 on 6 matching bases. CDR3 length: 17 amino acids. Germline CDR1 is SNHLY and CDR2 is FYNNEI. V lost 7 bases, J lost 7 bases, and 25 bases lay in between. Here the CDR3 DNA reads TGTGCCAGCAATTACGGAGGGTCAGGGGAGGGTTTTGAAAAACTGTTTTTT. It encodes CASNYGGSGEGFEKLFF.

The rearrangement uses TRBV11-2 and TRBJ1-2; D is unresolved. V was trimmed by 2 bases and J by 5 bases, leaving 12 bases between them. Per the germline V gene, CDR1 is SGHAT and CDR2 is FQNNGV. There are 14 residues in the CDR3. The DNA of the CDR3 is TGTGCCAGCAGCTTACAGCGCGGCGGATATGGCTACACCTTC. Protein: CASSLQRGGYGYTF. Using reference TRBV11-2 and TRBJ1-2 for the parts outside the CDR3, the full variable domain is EAGVAQSPRYKIIEKRQSVAFWCNPISGHATLYWYQQILGQGPKLLIQFQNNGVVDDSQLPKDRFSAERLKGVDSTLKIQPAKLEDSAVYLCASSLQRGGYGYTFGSGTRLTVV.

The chain has TRBV28 and TRBJ2-7, with D perhaps matching TRBD1 (6 bases). CDR1 and CDR2 from the germline V gene are MDHEN and SYDVKM. The CDR3 sequence is 22 residues long. V lost 1 base and J 3 bases, leaving 34 bases between the germline ends. The CDR3 sequence is CASSLFGYTHPGARSRDYEQYF. The CDR3 DNA is TGTGCCAGCAGTTTATTTGGTTACACGCATCCAGGGGCACGTAGCCGCGACTACGAGCAGTACTTC. Supplemented by reference TRBV28 and TRBJ2-7, the full variable domain reads DVKVTQSSRYLVKRTGEKVFLECVQDMDHENMFWYRQDPGLGLRLIYFSYDVKMKEKGDIPEGYSVSREKKERFSLILESASTNQTSMYLCASSLFGYTHPGARSRDYEQYFGPGTRLTVT.

This rearrangement joins TRBV29-1 to TRBJ1-3, with D possibly matching TRBD1 (5 bases). The CDR3 contains 13 residues. Per the germline V gene, CDR1 is SQVTM and CDR2 is ANQGSEA. Trimming removed 6 bases at V and 2 bases at J, with 11 bases between. The CDR3 spells CSVGRGAGNTIYF. CDR3 coding DNA: TGCAGCGTCGGACGGGGGGCTGGAAACACCATATATTTT.

The J gene is TRBJ2-1, the V gene TRBV7-9; tentative D call: TRBD1 (6 bases). Trimming took 6 bases from V and 0 from J, leaving 18 bases between them. In germline, CDR1 is SEHNR, CDR2 FQNEAQ (reference sequence). This CDR3 has 17 residues. CDR3 nucleotide sequence: TGTGCCAGCAGACCCCGGGACACCCGACTCTCCTACAATGAGCAGTTCTTC. Encoded protein: CASRPRDTRLSYNEQFF. Looking up the rest from reference TRBV7-9 and TRBJ2-1 gives the full variable domain: DTGVSQNPRHKITKRGQNVTFRCDPISEHNRLYWYRQTLGQGPEFLTYFQNEAQLEKSRLLSDRFSAERPKGSFSTLEIQRTEQGDSAMYLCASRPRDTRLSYNEQFFGPGTRLTVL.

This clone has a handful of counts. The CDR3 sequence: CASSQSPLGQNYGYTF. The CDR3 nucleotides read TGTGCCAGCAGCCAATCCCCTCTGGGACAGAACTATGGCTACACCTTC. This chain links TRBV16 with TRBJ1-2, with 7 bases aligning to TRBD1. The CDR3 sequence is 16 residues long. CDR1 and CDR2 (germline): KGHSY, FQNENV. V lost 0 bases to trimming and J lost 2 bases; unmatched junction nucleotides: 6.

V gene TRBV4-1 combines with J gene TRBJ1-2; D unclear. The CDR3 spans 14 residues. Trimming pared 0 bases from V and 3 bases from J, leaving 8 bases between. Germline lookup yields CDR1 MGHRA and CDR2 YSYEKL. The CDR3 nucleotides are TGCGCCAGCAGCCAAGACGAGACCCACTATGGCTACACCTTC. Amino acid sequence: CASSQDETHYGYTF.

The rearrangement links TRBV6-5 to TRBJ1-3; tentatively, D is TRBD1 (5 bases). Germline V gene sequence: CDR1 MNHEY, CDR2 SVGAGI. The CDR3 totals 16 residues. V was shortened by 2 bases and J by 1 base, with 12 bases between the two germline ends. The chain's CDR3 is CASSYGDPPSGNTIYF. CDR3 nucleotides: TGTGCCAGCAGTTACGGGGACCCCCCGTCTGGAAACACCATATATTTT.

This chain uses TRBV28 with TRBJ2-7; no definite D call. Germline values: CDR1 MDHEN, CDR2 SYDVKM. The CDR3 has 12 amino acids. V was shortened by 7 bases and J by 2 bases, with 9 bases between the two germline ends. CDR3 amino acids: CASTSPTYEQYF. CDR3 bases: TGTGCCAGCACTTCCCCTACCTACGAGCAGTACTTC.

The chain couples TRBV7-9 to TRBJ2-6; D gene uncertain. CDR3 length: 13 residues. CDR1 SEHNR and CDR2 FQNEAQ come from the germline V gene (reference sequence). Trimming removed 9 bases at V and 0 bases at J, with 6 bases between. CDR3 residues: CASSTSGANVLTF. CDR3 coding DNA: TGTGCCAGTTCTACCTCTGGGGCCAACGTCCTGACTTTC.

The V call is TRBV19, the J call TRBJ1-2; maybe TRBD1 (5 bases). The V gene lost 7 bases and the J gene lost 0 bases, with 21 bases spanning the gap. Germline CDR1 and CDR2: LNHDA and SQIVND (reference sequence). This CDR3 is built from 17 residues. Here the CDR3 reads CASTRGARNFANYGYTF. DNA of the CDR3: TGTGCCAGTACTAGAGGGGCGAGAAATTTCGCTAACTATGGCTACACCTTC.

This clone was seen a few times. The chain has TRBV7-8 and TRBJ2-7; 7 bases are shared with TRBD1. The CDR3 runs to 13 residues. V lost 6 bases and J lost 3; bases outside the gene matches: 5. Germline V gene sequence: CDR1 SGHVS, CDR2 FQNEAQ. The CDR3 coding sequence is TGTGCCAGCAGGAAGACAGGGAACTACGAGCAGTACTTC. This translates into CASRKTGNYEQYF.

This rearrangement joins TRBV27 to TRBJ2-7, with D maybe TRBD2 (5 bases). In germline, CDR1 is MNHEY, CDR2 SMNVEV (reference sequence). The CDR3 length is 15 residues. V lost 4 bases to trimming and J lost 6 bases, with 19 bases between them. CDR3 sequence (DNA): TGTGCCAGCAGTTCAGGCGGACTGGCTGGTTCCGAGCAGTACTTC. This translates into CASSSGGLAGSEQYF.

This rearrangement joins TRBV18 to TRBJ2-7; no reliable D call. The CDR3 runs 15 residues. Germline V gene data show CDR1 as KGHSH and CDR2 as LQKENI. The V end was cut by 3 bases, the J end by 0 bases, with 12 bases between. CDR3 residues: CASSPLQYPSYEQYF. The CDR3, as DNA: TGTGCCAGCTCACCCTTACAGTATCCCTCCTACGAGCAGTACTTC.

The chain joins TRBV3-1 (or the pseudogene TRBV3-2) to TRBJ1-4; TRBD1 aligns across 8 bases. Per germline, CDR1 LGHDT and CDR2 YNNKEL (reference sequence). The CDR3 spans 14 residues. The V segment lost 2 bases and the J segment 6 bases; nucleotides outside the gene matches: 2. The CDR3 nucleotides are TGTGCCAGCAGCCAACGGACAGGGTATGAAAAACTGTTTTTT. This codes for CASSQRTGYEKLFF.

This clone was seen once. The chain has TRBV6-5 and TRBJ1-2; D possibly corresponds to TRBD1 (5 bases). The CDR3 is made up of 15 amino acids. V was trimmed by 5 bases and J by 3 bases, leaving 16 bases between them. CDR1 and CDR2 (germline): MNHEY, SVGAGI. The CDR3, as DNA: TGTGCCAGCAGTACCCGCCCCGGGGACGACTATGGCTACACCTTC. It codes for CASSTRPGDDYGYTF.

This clone was seen just once. The chain is built from TRBV27 and TRBJ1-3, with a weak D call TRBD1 (5 bases). V was trimmed by 6 bases and J by 4 bases, leaving 19 bases between them. The CDR3 covers 16 residues. CDR1 and CDR2 (germline): MNHEY, SMNVEV (reference sequence). CDR3 in DNA: TGTGCCAGCAGCCCGAGGGTCGGGGCTGTCGGAAACACCATATATTTT. Protein product: CASSPRVGAVGNTIYF.